This T cell receptor (beta chain) was documented in a study of cytomegalovirus exposure and HLA in healthy donors. Study-wide background: An analysis done earlier identified fewer than 140 million unique TCR beta sequences from about 179 million T cells. Across roughly 400 genotyped donors, roughly 80% landed in the Caucasian-associated ancestry cluster. Whole-study findings and limits: According to a later analysis, most TCR beta chains associated with CMV appeared HLA-restricted. Rarity marked most TCR sequences, yet some public TCRs occurred in many donors.

As concerns this clone: Its matching antigen is unknown.

With 60 Vbeta and 13 Jbeta primers, the PCR was carried out. The table came from immunoSEQ multiplex PCR; TCRdb's copy has only in-frame clones and leaves some out. The profile covers more than 95,000 clones, with 65% to 85% appearing a single time and roughly 15% taken by the ten largest. Germline loops: CDR1 MNHNS, CDR2 SASEGT. This CDR3 has 13 residues. V trimming: 6 bases; J trimming: 11 bases; junction bases outside the gene matches: 5. The specimen sequenced was PBMCs. The sequence came from a woman aged 70 to 79 in good health and CMV-seropositive. The chain joins TRBV6-1 to TRBJ1-4; TRBD1 agrees at 11 bases. Here the CDR3 DNA reads TGTGCCAGCAGCACGGACAGGGGGCGTAAACTGTTTTTT. Protein: CASSTDRGRKLFF.